Presented here are 29 T cell receptor beta chains from one specimen sequenced in a study of T cells in Graves' hyperthyroidism and ophthalmopathy. Amplified TCR beta CDR3 regions derived from RNA transcripts. HTBI primers were used for first-round RT-PCR of the TCR CDR3. TCRdb processed the multiplex PCR reads anew with MiXCR; each CDR3 protein has one entry. Of about 380,000 distinct CDR3 sequences listed, around a sixth are singletons. Sequencing was carried out using blood. The receptors shown here come from a man aged 18-30 years with Graves' ophthalmopathy.

This clonotype was seen ten or more times. V and J are TRBV12-3 or TRBV12-4 and TRBJ2-7, with 7 positions matching TRBD1. This CDR3 region has 12 residues. The junction had 9 bases not matched to a gene; V was cut back by 6 bases and J by 10 bases. The CDR3 spells CASSYGTAEQYF. CDR3 sequence (DNA): TGTGCCAGCAGCTATGGGACAGCCGAACAGTACTTC.

This clonotype was detected ten times or more. CDR3 in amino acids: CASSPRRGFRGEQYF. The CDR3 coding sequence is TGTGCCAGCAGCCCCCGGAGAGGCTTTAGAGGCGAGCAGTACTTC. The V gene is TRBV11-2, the J gene TRBJ2-7, with D uncertain. The V end was cut by 5 bases, the J end by 6 bases, with 20 bases between. The CDR3 runs 15 residues. Germline assignment: CDR1 SGHAT and CDR2 FQNNGV. Variable domain in full (rest from reference TRBV11-2 and TRBJ2-7): EAGVAQSPRYKIIEKRQSVAFWCNPISGHATLYWYQQILGQGPKLLIQFQNNGVVDDSQLPKDRFSAERLKGVDSTLKIQPAKLEDSAVYLCASSPRRGFRGEQYFGPGTRLTVT.

V and J are TRBV9 and TRBJ1-4, with D possibly being TRBD1 (5 bases). The CDR3 totals 14 residues. Per germline, CDR1 SGDLS and CDR2 YYNGEE. With 0 bases removed from V and 3 bases from J, the gap between germline ends came to 6 bases. The CDR3 coding sequence is TGTGCCAGCAGCGTAGGGGGGTCTAATGAAAAACTGTTTTTT. Amino acid sequence: CASSVGGSNEKLFF. Variable domain in full (rest from reference TRBV9 and TRBJ1-4): DSGVTQTPKHLITATGQRVTLRCSPRSGDLSVYWYQQSLDQGLQFLIQYYNGEERAKGNILERFSAQQFPDLHSELNLSSLELGDSALYFCASSVGGSNEKLFFGSGTQLSVL.

This clonotype was seen ten or more times. The junction does not match germline at one end; this may be a read error. CDR3 sequence: CASSLSGGDYEQHF. The DNA for the CDR3 is TGCGCCAGCAGCTTGTCAGGGGGTGACTACGAGCAGCACTTC. The chain has TRBV5-1 and TRBJ2-7, with 7 bases fitting TRBD1. CDR1 SGHRS and CDR2 YFSETQ come from the germline V gene. The CDR3 totals 14 residues.

Ten or more counts support this clonotype. The chain has TRBV20-1 and TRBJ1-1, with no clear D. Trimming cost V 0 bases and J 1 base, with 12 bases left between them. This CDR3 spans 15 amino acids. CDR1 and CDR2 from the germline V gene are DFQATT and SNEGSKA (reference sequence). The CDR3 bases are TGCAGTGCTAGAGAACCCTGGAAAACGAACACTGAAGCTTTCTTT. Encoded protein: CSAREPWKTNTEAFF.

This clonotype appeared many times. V gene TRBV13 combines with J gene TRBJ1-2; D unresolved. Germline V gene sequence: CDR1 PRHDT, CDR2 FYEKMQ (reference sequence). There are 17 residues in the CDR3. The ends were cut back, 5 bases at V and 0 bases at J, with 19 bases in the middle. For the CDR3, the DNA is TGTGCCAGCAGCCCCTCAGACCTGCTTAAAGCTAACTATGGCTACACCTTC. Its translation: CASSPSDLLKANYGYTF.

In this sample, this clonotype turned up many times. V and J are TRBV6-1 and TRBJ1-6; maybe TRBD1 (6 bases). This CDR3 is 13 amino acids long. The V and J ends lost 9 bases and 7 bases respectively, with 13 bases between them. CDR1 and CDR2 (germline): MNHNS, SASEGT. The CDR3 bases are TGTGCCAGTAGACCCAGGGGAAATTCACCCCTCCACTTT. As protein: CASRPRGNSPLHF.

There are many counts of this clonotype. The chain carries TRBV5-1 and TRBJ2-1, with 8 bases identical to TRBD1. Per germline, CDR1 SGHRS and CDR2 YFSETQ. V trimming: 2 bases; J trimming: 7 bases; junction bases outside the gene matches: 2. The CDR3 contains 13 residues. DNA for the CDR3: TGCGCCAGCAGCTTACAGGGGGAGAATGAGCAGTTCTTC. This sequence encodes CASSLQGENEQFF.

This rearrangement joins TRBV4-1 to TRBJ2-2; no clear D gene. Between the trimmed V and J ends, which lost 0 bases and 5 bases, there was a span of 7 bases. The CDR3 loop spans 14 amino acids. Germline assignment: CDR1 MGHRA and CDR2 YSYEKL. CDR3 amino acids: CASSQEERTGELFF. CDR3 nucleotides: TGCGCCAGCAGCCAAGAGGAACGGACCGGGGAGCTGTTTTTT.

The table lists this clonotype with a few counts. CDR3 sequence: CASSLTITMARGVSYNEQFF. CDR3 DNA sequence: TGTGCCAGCAGCTTAACGATCACAATGGCGAGGGGGGTCTCCTACAATGAGCAGTTCTTC. V and J are TRBV7-2 and TRBJ2-1; D could derive from TRBD1 or TRBD2 (6 bases each). The germline CDR1 and CDR2 sequences are SGHTA and FQGNSA. Trimming stripped 2 bases from V and 0 bases from J, with 23 bases between. The CDR3 sequence is 20 residues long. Filled out from reference TRBV7-2 and TRBJ2-1, the complete variable domain reads GAGVSQSPSNKVTEKGKDVELRCDPISGHTALYWYRQSLGQGLEFLIYFQGNSAPDKSGLPSDRFSAERTGGSVSTLTIQRTQQEDSAVYLCASSLTITMARGVSYNEQFFGPGTRLTVL.

This clonotype was seen only once. This sequence joins TRBV12-3 or TRBV12-4 and TRBJ2-1, with D unclear. The CDR3 contains 11 residues. V dropped 0 bases and J dropped 15 bases, with 9 bases sitting between them. The DNA for the CDR3 is TGTGCCAGCAGTTTAGCGCAGAGCGTGTTCTTC. It specifies CASSLAQSVFF.

This rearrangement joins TRBV7-8 to TRBJ1-5; D is uncertain. The CDR3 covers 16 residues. The germline V gene has CDR1 SGHVS and CDR2 FQNEAQ. Trimming took off 1 base at V and 3 bases at J, with 13 bases between the two ends. CDR3 in DNA: TGTGCCAGCAGCTTAGTCGGAGGCCCCTCCAATCAGCCCCAGCATTTT. Protein product: CASSLVGGPSNQPQHF. Filled out from reference TRBV7-8 and TRBJ1-5, the complete variable domain reads GAGVSQSPRYKVAKRGQDVALRCDPISGHVSLFWYQQALGQGPEFLTYFQNEAQLDKSGLPSDRFFAERPEGSVSTLKIQRTQQEDSAVYLCASSLVGGPSNQPQHFGDGTRLSIL.

The rearrangement joins TRBV25-1 to TRBJ1-3; D unresolved. The V end lost 5 bases, the J end lost 0 bases, and 11 bases lay between the germline ends. The CDR3 length is 15 residues. Germline CDR1 MGHDK, CDR2 SYGVNS. The CDR3 bases are TGTGCCAGCAGTACCCCCGGGGTCTCTGGAAACACCATATATTTT. It yields the protein CASSTPGVSGNTIYF.

This clonotype has more than one count but fewer than ten. In DNA form, the CDR3 reads TGTGCCAGCAGTGGTAGCGTCGAGCAGTACTTC. Protein product: CASSGSVEQYF. The genes are TRBV2 and TRBJ2-7, with D maybe TRBD2 (5 bases). The CDR3 runs to 11 residues. Trimming removed 4 bases from V and 6 bases from J, with 7 bases in between. Germline assignment: CDR1 SNHLY and CDR2 FYNNEI.

The chain couples TRBV19 to TRBJ2-6; 8 nucleotides align to TRBD1. V gave up 1 base and J gave up 0 bases; unmatched junction bases: 5. The CDR3 loop spans 18 amino acids. CDR1 LNHDA and CDR2 SQIVND come from the germline V gene (reference sequence). The CDR3 DNA reads TGTGCCAGTAGTATAGGGGACAGGTTCCGCTCTGGGGCCAACGTCCTGACTTTC. Protein: CASSIGDRFRSGANVLTF.

This clonotype was found many times. This chain joins TRBV7-8 and TRBJ2-7, with D hard to call. Germline CDR1 is SGHVS and CDR2 is FQNEAQ. The CDR3 length is 13 residues. Trimming cost V 1 base and J 3 bases, with 7 bases left between them. The CDR3 DNA reads as TGTGCCAGCAGCTTAGACCATCTCTACGAGCAGTACTTC. This sequence encodes CASSLDHLYEQYF. The full variable domain, with the rest looked up from reference TRBV7-8 and TRBJ2-7, is GAGVSQSPRYKVAKRGQDVALRCDPISGHVSLFWYQQALGQGPEFLTYFQNEAQLDKSGLPSDRFFAERPEGSVSTLKIQRTQQEDSAVYLCASSLDHLYEQYFGPGTRLTVT.

The chain couples TRBV2 to TRBJ2-1, with 9 nucleotides matching TRBD2. CDR1 is SNHLY and CDR2 is FYNNEI in the germline V gene. The CDR3 sequence is 15 residues long. Trimming cost V 6 bases and J 6 bases; bases outside gene matches: 9. CDR3 sequence (DNA): TGTGCCAGCAGAGAGACTAGCGGCGGGGGCAATGAGCAGTTCTTC. Protein product: CASRETSGGGNEQFF.

This clonotype was picked up a small number of times. This chain joins TRBV7-9 and TRBJ2-7; possible D gene TRBD2, 6 bases. There are 14 residues in the CDR3. Germline values: CDR1 SEHNR, CDR2 FQNEAQ (reference sequence). Trimming removed 5 bases at V and 5 bases at J, with 16 bases between. CDR3 in DNA: TGTGCCAGCAGCGGCCGCGGGATCGGCCACGAGCAGTACTTC. Translated, it gives CASSGRGIGHEQYF.

This clonotype came up many times. This chain joins TRBV6-1 and TRBJ2-7; 8 nucleotides match TRBD1. This CDR3 is built from 13 residues. Germline V lookup: CDR1 MNHNS, CDR2 SASEGT. J gave up 3 bases and V 9 bases, and 7 bases lay outside the gene matches. The CDR3 DNA reads TGTGCCAGTGACAGGGGAATAATCTACGAGCAGTACTTC. It encodes CASDRGIIYEQYF.

Of note for this clonotype: At one of its ends the junction is not consistent with the germline gene, which may arise from a read error. The chain links TRBV11-3 to TRBJ2-7; 7 positions agree with TRBD1. CDR3 size: 12 residues. Germline CDR1 and CDR2: SGHNT and YENEEA. CDR3 sequence reads: CASSRDSYEQHF. The CDR3 DNA reads as TGTGCCAGCAGCCGGGACAGCTACGAGCAGCACTTC. The full variable domain, with the rest looked up from reference TRBV11-3 and TRBJ2-7, is EAGVVQSPRYKIIEKKQPVAFWCNPISGHNTLYWYLQNLGQGPELLIRYENEEAVDDSQLPKDRFSAERLKGVDSTLKIQPAELGDSAVYLCASSRDSYEQHFGPGTRLTVT.

This clonotype was detected ten times or more. The chain employs TRBV12-3 or TRBV12-4 and TRBJ2-1; the D call may be TRBD1 or TRBD2 (6 bases each). The CDR3 consists of 15 residues. V lost 3 bases and J 5 bases, leaving 14 bases between the germline ends. The CDR3 coding sequence is TGTGCCAGCAGTTTCCGCGGGGCAGGGGACAATGAGCAGTTCTTC. It codes for CASSFRGAGDNEQFF.

This clonotype showed up many times. The chain combines TRBV2 with TRBJ2-2; no firm D call. The V gene's germline CDR1 is SNHLY and CDR2 FYNNEI. The CDR3 totals 14 residues. Trimming removed 8 bases at V and 5 bases at J, with 15 bases between. The CDR3 DNA follows: TGTGCCAGCGGCAAAGACGTTGGGACCGGGGAGCTGTTTTTT. Amino acid sequence: CASGKDVGTGELFF.

About this clonotype itself: The germline gene is not matched at one end of the junction; a read error may be the cause. The rearrangement joins TRBV7-9 to TRBJ2-2; D might be TRBD1 (6 bases). Germline V gene data show CDR1 as SEHNR and CDR2 as FQNEAQ (reference sequence). The CDR3 contains 13 residues. DNA of the CDR3: TGTGCCAGCAGGAGGACAGACACCGGGGAGCTGCTTTTT. As protein: CASRRTDTGELLF.

In its sample, this clonotype was seen many times. The chain is built from TRBV28 and TRBJ1-1; D call uncertain. CDR3 length: 15 residues. Germline values: CDR1 MDHEN, CDR2 SYDVKM. V lost 7 bases and J 1 base, leaving 16 bases between the germline ends. The CDR3 bases are TGTGCCAGCACACCAGGAAGTGGCGGGAACACTGAAGCTTTCTTT. Protein: CASTPGSGGNTEAFF.

In its sample, this clonotype was seen many times. One junction end does not reproduce the germline sequence, and a read error may be involved. This sequence joins TRBV7-7 and TRBJ1-4, with a tentative D call TRBD1 (6 bases). The CDR3 extends over 17 amino acids. The germline CDR1 and CDR2 sequences are SSHAT and FNYEAQ (reference sequence). The CDR3 loop reads CASSSRPKGATNEKLFF. The CDR3 DNA reads TGTGCTAGCAGCTCGCGACCGAAGGGGGCAACTAATGAAAAACTGTTTTTT. The full variable domain, its missing parts supplied by reference TRBV7-7 and TRBJ1-4, is GAGVSQSPRYKVTKRGQDVTLRCDPISSHATLYWYQQALGQGPEFLTYFNYEAQPDKSGLPSDRFSAERPEGSISTLTIQRTEQRDSAMYRCASSSRPKGATNEKLFFGSGTQLSVL.

This clonotype was observed a handful of times. V usage is TRBV19 and J usage is TRBJ1-5; D is unresolved. This CDR3 is built from 14 residues. Germline V lookup: CDR1 LNHDA, CDR2 SQIVND (reference sequence). Between the trimmed V and J ends, which lost 7 bases and 1 base, there was a span of 11 bases. The CDR3 nucleotides are TGTGCCAGTAACTTCGACTCAAGCAATCAGCCCCAGCATTTT. Its translation is CASNFDSSNQPQHF.

This clonotype appeared many times. V usage is TRBV5-1 and J usage is TRBJ2-1; D might be TRBD2 (6 bases). The CDR3 covers 16 residues. V lost 0 bases and J 7 bases, leaving 17 bases between the germline ends. Germline CDR1 SGHRS, CDR2 YFSETQ. The CDR3 sequence is CASSLGLRDWENEQFF. In DNA form, the CDR3 reads TGCGCCAGCAGCTTGGGCCTACGGGACTGGGAGAATGAGCAGTTCTTC.

The V gene is TRBV10-3, the J gene TRBJ2-3; 8 nucleotides line up with TRBD1. Germline V gene data show CDR1 as ENHRY and CDR2 as SYGVKD. V dropped 6 bases and J dropped 1; count of bases not matched to a gene: 0. The CDR3 has 13 amino acids. The CDR3 loop reads CAIRGQGTDTQYF. For the CDR3, the DNA is TGTGCCATCAGGGGACAGGGCACAGATACGCAGTATTTT.

This clonotype was observed many times. The chain joins TRBV3-1 to TRBJ1-5, with D hard to call. CDR1 and CDR2 from the germline V gene are LGHDT and YNNKEL (reference sequence). V was shortened by 1 base and J by 3 bases, with 7 bases between the two germline ends. The CDR3 has 14 amino acids. The chain's CDR3 is CASSQGGDNQPQHF. CDR3 in DNA: TGTGCCAGCAGCCAAGGTGGGGACAATCAGCCCCAGCATTTT. The full variable domain, completed using reference TRBV3-1 and TRBJ1-5, is DTAVSQTPKYLVTQMGNDKSIKCEQNLGHDTMYWYKQDSKKFLKIMFSYNNKELIINETVPNRFSPKSPDKAHLNLHINSLELGDSAVYFCASSQGGDNQPQHFGDGTRLSIL.